This T cell receptor (beta chain) is from a study of blood T cell repertoires in COVID-19. Study-wide context: Spain, Italy and the United States supplied samples that represented acute and convalescent COVID-19.

Measured with immunoSEQ multiplex PCR; TCRdb has only the in-frame clones, and not every one. The data hold hundreds of thousands of clones, with approximately 92% observed a single time. V was trimmed by 2 bases and J by 4 bases, leaving 11 bases between them. The germline V gene has CDR1 LGHDT and CDR2 YNNKEL (reference sequence). The CDR3 is made up of 14 amino acids. Either two negative PCRs, clearance, or symptom resolution qualified Cohort 3 donors as recovered. V is TRBV3-1 (or the pseudogene TRBV3-2) and J is TRBJ1-2; TRBD1 might be the D (6 bases). This sequence originates from a woman under 30 who had recovered from COVID-19. Material: PBMCs or T cells enriched from blood (not recorded which). The CDR3 loop is CASSQTWTVYGYTF. The DNA of the CDR3 is TGTGCCAGCAGCCAAACCTGGACAGTCTATGGCTACACCTTC.